These 26 T cell receptor beta chains share one sample of origin, sequenced in a study of identical twins. TCRdb reanalysed the 5' RACE reads using MiXCR and keeps one entry per CDR3 protein. The sample lists more than 1.5 million distinct CDR3 sequences; under 35% were seen once. Source material: cord blood. Receptors were obtained from a newborn girl in good health.

This clonotype was seen more than once but under ten times. The V and J genes are TRBV20-1 and TRBJ2-1; TRBD1 is a possible D gene (7 bases). Germline CDR1 DFQATT, CDR2 SNEGSKA (reference sequence). This CDR3 is 14 amino acids long. V lost 0 bases to trimming and J lost 6 bases, with 12 bases between them. CDR3 loop: CSARDHRGGNEQFF. The CDR3 DNA reads as TGCAGTGCTAGAGATCACAGGGGAGGCAATGAGCAGTTCTTC.

This clonotype appeared a few times. The chain uses TRBV20-1 and TRBJ2-5, with D tentatively TRBD2 (6 bases). CDR3 length: 12 amino acids. Germline lookup yields CDR1 DFQATT and CDR2 SNEGSKA (reference sequence). Trimming took 4 bases from V and 3 from J, leaving 9 bases between them. The CDR3 DNA reads TGCAGTGCTACGACGGGGGAAGAGACCCAGTACTTC. Translated, it gives CSATTGEETQYF.

This clonotype came up many times. A much larger clone differs by one base, so this may be a read error. The V and J genes are TRBV7-9 and TRBJ2-7; the match to TRBD1 covers 7 bases. Germline trimming cut 8 bases from V and 0 bases from J; bases unmatched to any gene: 1. This CDR3 has 12 amino acids. Germline lookup yields CDR1 SEHNR and CDR2 FQNEAQ (reference sequence). DNA for the CDR3: TGTGCCAGCTGGGACAGCTCCTACGAGCAGTACTTC. Protein: CASWDSSYEQYF.

J is TRBJ1-1 and V is TRBV7-2; tentative D call: TRBD1 (5 bases). Trimming cost V 3 bases and J 7 bases, with 21 bases left between them. The CDR3 is 16 residues long. The germline CDR1 and CDR2 sequences are SGHTA and FQGNSA. The CDR3 bases are TGTGCCAGCAGCTTCCGGACACCCAGGATGAGTAATGAAGCTTTCTTT. Encoded protein: CASSFRTPRMSNEAFF.

This clonotype was picked up a small number of times. This chain joins TRBV5-1 and TRBJ2-1; 14 bases map to TRBD2. V lost 3 bases, J lost 6 bases, and 5 bases stayed unmatched. The CDR3 spans 16 residues. Germline values: CDR1 SGHRS, CDR2 YFSETQ. The CDR3 DNA follows: TGCGCCAGCAGCTGGGGACTAGCGGGAGAGGGCAATGAGCAGTTCTTC. It codes for CASSWGLAGEGNEQFF.

As regards this clonotype: This may come from a read error, since a much larger clone is one base off. V usage is TRBV3-1 and J usage is TRBJ2-7; 10 bases match TRBD2. There are 13 residues in the CDR3. Per germline, CDR1 LGHDT and CDR2 YNNKEL (reference sequence). The CDR3 region is CASELAGSYGQYF. The CDR3 DNA sequence: TGTGCCTCTGAACTAGCGGGATCCTACGGGCAGTACTTC.

The genes are TRBV5-1 and TRBJ1-2, with D possibly being TRBD1 (5 bases). Looked up from germline, CDR1 is SGHRS and CDR2 is YFSETQ. This CDR3 has 14 amino acids. Trimming shortened V by 2 bases and J by 6 bases, and 14 bases separated the two germline ends. The CDR3 DNA sequence: TGCGCCAGCAGCTTCGGAGCGGGGGGTAATGGCTACACCTTC. Amino acids: CASSFGAGGNGYTF.

The chain couples TRBV15 to TRBJ2-2; the D is unclear. Germline V gene sequence: CDR1 LNHNV, CDR2 YYDKDF (reference sequence). The CDR3 contains 14 residues. Trimming removed 5 bases from V and 5 bases from J, with 12 bases in between. CDR3 in amino acids: CATSSSTWTGELFF. CDR3 nucleotide sequence: TGTGCCACCAGCTCCTCGACCTGGACCGGGGAGCTGTTTTTT.

The chain employs TRBV6-6 and TRBJ1-1; D is undetermined. Trimming removed 4 bases from V and 1 base from J, with 10 bases in between. The CDR3 has 14 residues. The germline V gene encodes CDR1 MNHNY and CDR2 SVGAGI (reference sequence). The CDR3 protein is CASSSKGGNTEAFF. The CDR3 region has the DNA TGTGCCAGCAGTTCCAAAGGCGGGAACACTGAAGCTTTCTTT.

This chain links TRBV20-1 with TRBJ2-1; TRBD2 matches at 13 bases. The CDR3 spans 16 residues. The J segment lost 7 bases and the V segment lost 4 bases, leaving 10 bases of the junction unmatched. Looked up from germline, CDR1 is DFQATT and CDR2 is SNEGSKA (reference sequence). CDR3 nucleotide sequence: TGCAGTGCTATGGGACTAGCGGGACACTACACGAATGAGCAGTTCTTC. Translated, it gives CSAMGLAGHYTNEQFF.

This clonotype was picked up a small number of times. The gene calls are TRBV27 and TRBJ2-3, with TRBD2 as a possible D gene (5 bases). Germline CDR1 reads MNHEY; CDR2 reads SMNVEV (reference sequence). The CDR3 is 14 residues long. V was shortened by 0 bases and J by 4 bases, with 8 bases between the two germline ends. The CDR3 region has the DNA TGTGCCAGCAGTTTATCGGTTAGCGCAGATACGCAGTATTTT. Protein sequence: CASSLSVSADTQYF.

The chain couples TRBV10-3 to TRBJ1-1, with D tentatively TRBD1 (6 bases). The germline CDR1 and CDR2 sequences are ENHRY and SYGVKD. With 3 bases removed from V and 6 bases from J, the gap between germline ends came to 8 bases. This CDR3 spans 12 amino acids. The CDR3 reads CAISDRGAEAFF. The CDR3 DNA reads TGTGCCATCAGTGACAGGGGCGCTGAAGCTTTCTTT.

This clonotype was recorded many times. The chain combines TRBV5-1 with TRBJ2-7; 9 bases fit TRBD2. Germline V gene data show CDR1 as SGHRS and CDR2 as YFSETQ. The CDR3 has 16 residues. J was trimmed by 2 bases and V by 0 bases; bases with no gene match: 6. CDR3 loop: CASSLGLAGLTYEQYF. Here the CDR3 DNA reads TGCGCCAGCAGCTTGGGGCTAGCGGGGCTTACCTACGAGCAGTACTTC.

Comments on this clonotype: This clone may be a read error of a much larger clone one base away. V usage is TRBV28 and J usage is TRBJ2-6, with D perhaps TRBD1 (5 bases). Germline CDR1 reads MDHEN; CDR2 reads SYDVKM. This CDR3 is 16 amino acids long. Here the CDR3 reads CASSYRRISGANVRTF. In DNA, the CDR3 is TGTGCCAGCAGTTACCGACGGATCTCTGGGGCCAACGTCCGGACTTTC.

This clonotype appeared a few times. V and J are TRBV11-1 and TRBJ2-5; D ambiguous. Germline CDR1 SGHAT, CDR2 FQDESV (reference sequence). The CDR3 is 13 amino acids. Trimming removed 3 bases at V and 4 bases at J, with 9 bases between. The CDR3 loop is CASSFSYGETQYF. The CDR3 DNA follows: TGTGCCAGCAGCTTTTCCTACGGAGAGACCCAGTACTTC.

This clonotype was recorded a few times. J is TRBJ2-5 and V is TRBV20-1; maybe TRBD2 (5 bases). Trimming left V 4 bases short and J 1 base short, with 16 bases between. CDR1 and CDR2 from the germline V gene are DFQATT and SNEGSKA (reference sequence). This CDR3 has 15 amino acids. The CDR3 region has the DNA TGCAGTGCTAAGGACTCTACGAATCGCCAAGAGACCCAGTACTTC. Protein sequence: CSAKDSTNRQETQYF.

The rearrangement links TRBV9 to TRBJ1-5; D remains unclear. This CDR3 has 13 residues. CDR1 SGDLS and CDR2 YYNGEE come from the germline V gene. V lost 0 bases, J lost 3 bases, and 4 bases lay in between. The DNA for the CDR3 is TGTGCCAGCAGCGTAGTGCCCAATCAGCCCCAGCATTTT. It codes for CASSVVPNQPQHF.

This sequence joins TRBV12-3 or TRBV12-4 and TRBJ2-7, with 7 bases identical to TRBD1. The CDR3 covers 16 residues. The V segment lost 4 bases and the J segment 2 bases; nucleotides outside the gene matches: 11. DNA for the CDR3: TGTGCCAGCAGTTCCCCGACAGGGTTAAGAACCTACGAGCAGTACTTC. It translates to CASSSPTGLRTYEQYF.

The V and J genes are TRBV20-1 and TRBJ2-2; D is uncertain. Trimming shortened V by 3 bases and J by 5 bases, and 16 bases separated the two germline ends. There are 15 residues in the CDR3. The germline V gene has CDR1 DFQATT and CDR2 SNEGSKA (reference sequence). The chain's CDR3 is CSARSATPWTGELFF. The CDR3 DNA reads as TGCAGTGCTAGGAGCGCCACCCCATGGACCGGGGAGCTGTTTTTT.

In the case of this clonotype: A read error may explain this, as a much larger clone is one base away. The chain has TRBV12-3 or TRBV12-4 and TRBJ1-2; no firm D call. The CDR3 is made up of 14 amino acids. Trimming shortened V by 4 bases and J by 1 base, and 10 bases separated the two germline ends. DNA of the CDR3: TGTGCCAGCAGTTCCTCTAAGCGTAACTATGGCTACACCTTC. It translates to CASSSSKRNYGYTF.

The sample holds a few counts of this clonotype. The chain combines TRBV10-2 with TRBJ2-3; D is uncertain. V dropped 2 bases and J dropped 0 bases, with 12 bases sitting between them. Germline V gives CDR1 WSHSY, CDR2 SAAADI. CDR3 size: 16 residues. The CDR3 DNA sequence: TGCGCCAGCAGTGAGGATGTTAGTCGTAGCACAGATACGCAGTATTTT. It yields the protein CASSEDVSRSTDTQYF.

This clonotype was picked up a small number of times. This sequence joins TRBV29-1 and TRBJ2-7; 7 bases line up with TRBD1. This CDR3 spans 13 amino acids. The germline V gene encodes CDR1 SQVTM and CDR2 ANQGSEA. After removal of 4 bases from V and 0 bases from J, the junction contained 3 bases not matched to a gene. The CDR3 spells CSVAGTVSYEQYF. Written as DNA, the CDR3 is TGCAGCGTTGCCGGGACAGTCTCCTACGAGCAGTACTTC.

This clonotype was seen only a few times. The chain joins TRBV20-1 to TRBJ2-7; TRBD1 matches at 7 bases. This CDR3 is 16 amino acids long. The ends lost 6 bases at V and 2 bases at J; junction bases unmatched: 16. Germline V CDR1 and CDR2: DFQATT, SNEGSKA (reference sequence). In nucleotides, the CDR3 is TGCAGTGCGTCCGAGACAGGGCGCATCCTTGCCTACGAGCAGTACTTC. Amino acids: CSASETGRILAYEQYF.

This clonotype came up a few times. The rearrangement uses TRBV7-9 and TRBJ2-7; TRBD1 matches 9 bases. Germline lookup yields CDR1 SEHNR and CDR2 FQNEAQ (reference sequence). J was trimmed by 4 bases and V by 1 base; bases with no gene match: 8. The CDR3 spans 16 residues. This CDR3 reads CASSLGGQGFFYEQYF. The CDR3 nucleotides are TGTGCCAGCAGCTTAGGGGGACAGGGATTTTTTTACGAGCAGTACTTC.

This clonotype came up a few times. The chain couples TRBV7-9 to TRBJ2-1; a possible D gene is TRBD2 (5 bases). The J call could be wrong; TRBJ2-7 is a better fit for the DNA end. CDR3 size: 14 residues. Germline V gene data show CDR1 as SEHNR and CDR2 as FQNEAQ (reference sequence). Here the CDR3 DNA reads TGTGCCAGCAGCTTAGTCGGCGACTACAATGAGCAGTACTTC. Amino acids: CASSLVGDYNEQYF.

The chain uses TRBV12-3 or TRBV12-4 and TRBJ2-5; a weak D match, TRBD2 (5 bases). The ends were cut back, 6 bases at V and 11 bases at J, with 13 bases in the middle. The CDR3 sequence is 11 residues long. The CDR3 protein is CASRIHTGQYF. DNA for the CDR3: TGTGCCAGCAGAATCCATACGGGGCAGTACTTC.